The next 25 T cell receptor beta chains were all read from a single sample in a study of T cell responses to AZD1222 COVID-19 vaccine (dated by TCRdb to the early 2020s). Library prep was done by the immunoSEQ multiplex PCR assay. TCRdb mirrors the immuneACCESS table, restricted to in-frame sequences. Some clones are absent from its copies; in checked studies, under half trace to an unresolved V gene, and the reason for the others is unknown. The sample data list roughly 150,000 clones, and 90% to 95% of these were observed just once. Of the sample, roughly 7% is held by the ten largest clones. The time point label here, explained by the study, means: about 28 days (+/-7) after the second vaccine dose. Here the sequenced sample was peripheral blood, taken 28 days after the second AZD1222 dose. All receptors derive from an adult who received the AZD1222 COVID-19 vaccine.

The table lists this clone with a count of one. The genes are TRBV9 and TRBJ2-7; D may be TRBD1 (6 bases). CDR3 length: 15 residues. Germline values: CDR1 SGDLS, CDR2 YYNGEE. The V gene lost 2 bases and the J gene lost 2 bases, with 14 bases spanning the gap. The CDR3, as DNA: TGTGCCAGCAGCGTCTTACAGGGCCTAGCCTACGAGCAGTACTTC. As protein: CASSVLQGLAYEQYF.

The rearrangement links TRBV9 to TRBJ2-2, with 9 positions matching TRBD2. V lost 2 bases to trimming and J lost 4 bases; unmatched junction nucleotides: 9. CDR3 length: 17 amino acids. From germline, CDR1 is SGDLS and CDR2 YYNGEE. The CDR3 loop is CASSVNRGGAVTGELFF. The CDR3 DNA sequence: TGTGCCAGCAGCGTTAATCGCGGGGGGGCGGTCACCGGGGAGCTGTTTTTT.

The chain links TRBV18 to TRBJ2-2; no clear D gene. Germline V lookup: CDR1 KGHSH, CDR2 LQKENI. V was cut by 7 bases and J by 0 bases, with 6 bases left in between. CDR3 length: 13 amino acids. The CDR3 loop reads CASFPANTGELFF. The CDR3 DNA reads TGTGCCAGCTTTCCTGCGAACACCGGGGAGCTGTTTTTT.

This chain uses TRBV5-1 with TRBJ1-1; D is undetermined. This CDR3 region has 14 residues. The ends were cut back, 4 bases at V and 6 bases at J, with 16 bases in the middle. Germline values: CDR1 SGHRS, CDR2 YFSETQ. The CDR3 loop reads CASSPYFLVAEAFF. The CDR3, as DNA: TGCGCCAGCAGCCCTTACTTTCTTGTCGCTGAAGCTTTCTTT.

The V and J genes are TRBV7-2 and TRBJ1-6; D unresolved. Trimming removed 1 base from V and 7 bases from J, with 14 bases in between. Germline CDR1 is SGHTA and CDR2 is FQGNSA. The CDR3 has 16 amino acids. The CDR3 spells CASSLGAAGENSPLHF. Written as DNA, the CDR3 is TGTGCCAGCAGCTTAGGGGCGGCTGGGGAGAATTCACCCCTCCACTTT.

As concerns this clone: Other DNA variants within this sample encode the same CDR3. This chain uses TRBV11-2 with TRBJ1-1; perhaps TRBD1 as D (5 bases). V lost 2 bases and J 2 bases, leaving 6 bases between the germline ends. Per the germline V gene, CDR1 is SGHAT and CDR2 is FQNNGV. The CDR3 is made up of 13 amino acids. The CDR3 sequence: CASSLQGNTEAFF. In nucleotides, the CDR3 is TGTGCCAGCAGCTTACAGGGAAACACTGAAGCTTTCTTT.

The chain links TRBV7-8 to TRBJ1-2, with no clear D. CDR1 is SGHVS, CDR2 FQNEAQ, per germline. The CDR3 extends over 12 amino acids. The germline V and J ends were trimmed by 5 bases and 4 bases, with 8 bases remaining between them. CDR3 amino acids: CASSPAGYGYTF. DNA for the CDR3: TGTGCCAGCAGCCCAGCCGGCTATGGCTACACCTTC.

The V and J genes are TRBV7-9 and TRBJ1-1; 7 nucleotides agree with TRBD1. J gave up 1 base and V 5 bases, and 7 bases lay outside the gene matches. The CDR3 runs 15 residues. The germline gives CDR1 SEHNR, CDR2 FQNEAQ (reference sequence). This chain's CDR3 is CASSPPTGSNTEAFF. The CDR3 DNA is TGTGCCAGCAGCCCCCCGACAGGGTCGAACACTGAAGCTTTCTTT.

V gene TRBV9 combines with J gene TRBJ1-1; no firm D call. The length of the CDR3 is 14 residues. In germline, CDR1 is SGDLS, CDR2 YYNGEE. V lost 1 base to trimming and J lost 0 bases, with 7 bases between them. The DNA for the CDR3 is TGTGCCAGCAGCGTAAGGGAGCTGAACACTGAAGCTTTCTTT. As protein: CASSVRELNTEAFF.

The chain combines TRBV2 with TRBJ1-4; 7 bases are a match to TRBD1. The CDR3 is made up of 14 amino acids. V trimming: 5 bases; J trimming: 5 bases; junction bases outside the gene matches: 5. Per germline, CDR1 SNHLY and CDR2 FYNNEI. CDR3 loop: CASSPGQRNEKLFF. The CDR3 DNA is TGTGCCAGCAGTCCGGGACAGAGGAATGAAAAACTGTTTTTT.

The V gene is TRBV2, the J gene TRBJ1-5, with D perhaps TRBD1 (5 bases). CDR1 and CDR2 from the germline V gene are SNHLY and FYNNEI. This CDR3 has 13 amino acids. V was clipped by 3 bases and J by 5 bases, with 8 bases between them. The CDR3 sequence is CASSEGGYQPQHF. DNA for the CDR3: TGTGCCAGCAGTGAGGGGGGATATCAGCCCCAGCATTTT.

The chain is built from TRBV6-5 and TRBJ1-2, with 7 bases identical to TRBD1. The CDR3 covers 14 residues. The germline CDR1 and CDR2 sequences are MNHEY and SVGAGI. V dropped 6 bases and J dropped 6; count of bases not matched to a gene: 10. CDR3 sequence reads: CASSSIGRGDGYTF. The DNA of the CDR3 is TGTGCCAGCAGCTCCATCGGCAGGGGGGATGGCTACACCTTC.

The J gene is TRBJ1-6, the V gene TRBV30, with TRBD1 matching 8 bases. CDR1 GTSNPN and CDR2 SVGIG come from the germline V gene (reference sequence). Trimming took 3 bases from V and 3 from J; bases not matched to a gene: 4. This CDR3 has 15 residues. The CDR3 reads CAWSRTGIYNSPLHF. For the CDR3, the DNA is TGTGCCTGGAGCCGGACAGGGATCTATAATTCACCCCTCCACTTT.

The chain combines TRBV28 with TRBJ1-2; D call uncertain. Germline V CDR1 and CDR2: MDHEN, SYDVKM. The CDR3 contains 13 residues. V lost 3 bases and J 3 bases, leaving 8 bases between the germline ends. The DNA of the CDR3 is TGTGCCAGCAGTTTGGTTGAGGACTATGGCTACACCTTC. This gives the protein CASSLVEDYGYTF.

This chain connects TRBV7-8 to TRBJ1-3; D remains unclear. Germline assignment: CDR1 SGHVS and CDR2 FQNEAQ. The CDR3 has 14 residues. The V gene lost 4 bases and the J gene lost 2 bases, with 9 bases spanning the gap. The DNA of the CDR3 is TGTGCCAGCAGCTGGGCGCCAACTGGAAACACCATATATTTT. It encodes CASSWAPTGNTIYF.

This clone was found a few times. The J gene is TRBJ1-4, the V gene TRBV7-2; 10 bases are a match to TRBD1. V dropped 2 bases and J dropped 10; count of bases not matched to a gene: 4. CDR1 is SGHTA and CDR2 is FQGNSA in the germline V gene. This CDR3 contains 14 residues. For the CDR3, the DNA is TGTGCCAGCAGCTTAAACCGACAGGGGGCAAAACTGTTTTTT. It codes for CASSLNRQGAKLFF.

This clone appeared once. The rearrangement links TRBV9 to TRBJ1-2; D may be TRBD1 (5 bases). The ends were cut back, 7 bases at V and 4 bases at J, with 14 bases in the middle. The CDR3 length is 13 residues. Germline V gene lookup returns CDR1 SGDLS and CDR2 YYNGEE. This chain's CDR3 is CASGGELFYGYTF. The CDR3 DNA follows: TGTGCCAGCGGGGGGGAGCTATTCTATGGCTACACCTTC.

In its sample, this clone was seen once. The chain combines TRBV6-5 with TRBJ1-6; D not resolved. With 0 bases removed from V and 13 bases from J, the gap between germline ends came to 19 bases. The CDR3 has 16 residues. Per germline, CDR1 MNHEY and CDR2 SVGAGI. Here the CDR3 DNA reads TGTGCCAGCAGTTACTCCGTGGGGTCGGTCAGTTTCCCCCTCCACTTT. Translated, it gives CASSYSVGSVSFPLHF.

The genes are TRBV30 and TRBJ1-1; weak D call: TRBD1 (6 bases). The V gene lost 4 bases and the J gene lost 4 bases, with 13 bases spanning the gap. Germline-derived CDR1 and CDR2 are GTSNPN and SVGIG (reference sequence). The CDR3 length is 13 residues. This chain's CDR3 is CAWTASTGTEAFF. For the CDR3, the DNA is TGTGCCTGGACCGCATCGACAGGCACTGAAGCTTTCTTT.

V gene TRBV6-5 combines with J gene TRBJ1-1; the D is unclear. The germline V gene encodes CDR1 MNHEY and CDR2 SVGAGI. This CDR3 spans 11 amino acids. The V end was cut by 2 bases, the J end by 9 bases, with 7 bases between. CDR3 bases: TGTGCCAGCAGTTACGCATCCCAAGCTTTCTTT. Residues: CASSYASQAFF.

The rearrangement links TRBV7-9 to TRBJ2-6; a weak D match, TRBD2 (6 bases). Looked up from germline, CDR1 is SEHNR and CDR2 is FQNEAQ (reference sequence). There are 15 residues in the CDR3. V lost 8 bases and J 0 bases, leaving 11 bases between the germline ends. The CDR3 is CASGAGNSGANVLTF. The CDR3 nucleotides read TGTGCCAGCGGCGCGGGGAACTCTGGGGCCAACGTCCTGACTTTC.

The rearrangement links TRBV18 to TRBJ2-5; D assignment may be TRBD1 or TRBD2 (5 bases each). Trimming pared 0 bases from V and 4 bases from J, leaving 12 bases between. The CDR3 length is 15 residues. Per the germline V gene, CDR1 is KGHSH and CDR2 is LQKENI. CDR3 sequence reads: CASSPPMGTGETQYF. CDR3 nucleotides: TGTGCCAGCTCACCACCGATGGGGACGGGAGAGACCCAGTACTTC. The variable domain in full, completed from reference TRBV18 and TRBJ2-5, reads NAGVMQNPRHLVRRRGQEARLRCSPMKGHSHVYWYRQLPEEGLKFMVYLQKENIIDESGMPKERFSAEFPKEGPSILRIQQVVRGDSAAYFCASSPPMGTGETQYFGPGTRLLVL.

V and J are TRBV3-1 (or the pseudogene TRBV3-2) and TRBJ2-7; 8 nucleotides line up with TRBD2. The germline CDR1 and CDR2 sequences are LGHDT and YNNKEL (reference sequence). The J segment lost 5 bases and the V segment lost 0 bases, leaving 6 bases of the junction unmatched. The CDR3 runs 15 residues. The chain's CDR3 is CASSQDISGGDEQYF. CDR3 coding DNA: TGTGCCAGCAGCCAAGATATCAGCGGGGGCGACGAGCAGTACTTC.

The chain combines TRBV30 with TRBJ1-2; 10 bases are a match to TRBD1. Per the germline V gene, CDR1 is GTSNPN and CDR2 is SVGIG (reference sequence). Trimming cost V 3 bases and J 8 bases; bases outside gene matches: 6. The CDR3 length is 13 residues. The CDR3 DNA sequence: TGTGCCTGGAGCGCGGACAGGGGGTCAGGCTACACCTTC. Amino acid sequence: CAWSADRGSGYTF.

This rearrangement joins TRBV3-1 (or the pseudogene TRBV3-2) to TRBJ1-5; no reliable D call. The V gene's germline CDR1 is LGHDT and CDR2 YNNKEL (reference sequence). CDR3 length equals 15 residues. V lost 0 bases to trimming and J lost 9 bases, with 15 bases between them. The DNA for the CDR3 is TGTGCCAGCAGCCAAGATCAGTCAGTATTGCGGCCCCAGCATTTT. Protein product: CASSQDQSVLRPQHF.